One sample yielded the 26 T cell receptor beta chains listed below, sequenced in a study of OX40 agonist ivuxolimab in advanced cancers. Some clones are missing from TCRdb's copy, which holds only in-frame ones; the method was immunoSEQ multiplex PCR. Here the sample spans around 80,000 clones, about 88% being singletons. The sequencing here drew on CD4+ or CD8+ T cells sorted from blood, taken in a trial of the OX40 agonist ivuxolimab. All receptors come from an adult with an advanced solid tumor such as melanoma, head and neck, liver or kidney cancer.

The V call is TRBV29-1, the J call TRBJ1-4, with D perhaps TRBD1 (5 bases). The CDR3 has 14 amino acids. Germline V lookup: CDR1 SQVTM, CDR2 ANQGSEA. The V end lost 3 bases, the J end lost 4 bases, and 12 bases lay between the germline ends. DNA of the CDR3: TGCAGCGTTGAGGGGACTCAGGATAATGAAAAACTGTTTTTT. Amino acids: CSVEGTQDNEKLFF.

The CDR3 DNA reads as TGTGCCTGGAGTCCCCAGGGGTTGGAGCAGTACTTC. Amino acid sequence: CAWSPQGLEQYF. The gene calls are TRBV30 and TRBJ2-7; tentatively, D is TRBD1 (6 bases). The CDR3 totals 12 residues. Trimming stripped 2 bases from V and 7 bases from J, with 12 bases between. CDR1 is GTSNPN, CDR2 SVGIG, per germline (reference sequence).

J is TRBJ2-4 and V is TRBV29-1, with a weak D call TRBD2 (6 bases). Per germline, CDR1 SQVTM and CDR2 ANQGSEA. The CDR3 loop spans 14 amino acids. With 7 bases removed from V and 3 bases from J, the gap between germline ends came to 16 bases. CDR3 protein: CSGTEGPGKNIQYF. CDR3 DNA: TGCAGCGGAACGGAGGGCCCAGGCAAAAACATTCAGTACTTC.

The chain joins TRBV6-1 to TRBJ2-3, with 7 bases fitting TRBD2. Germline trimming cut 5 bases from V and 7 bases from J; bases unmatched to any gene: 12. CDR3 length: 15 residues. CDR1 is MNHNS and CDR2 is SASEGT in the germline V gene. The CDR3 here is CASSIERDAVYTQYF. CDR3 bases: TGTGCCAGCAGTATTGAGCGGGACGCGGTTTATACGCAGTATTTT.

The rearrangement uses TRBV2 and TRBJ2-6, with D tentatively TRBD1 or TRBD2 (5 bases each). The V gene's germline CDR1 is SNHLY and CDR2 FYNNEI. Trimming cost V 5 bases and J 2 bases, with 13 bases left between them. CDR3 length: 16 amino acids. The CDR3 reads CASSSQQGAGANVLTF. CDR3 sequence (DNA): TGTGCCAGCAGTTCCCAGCAGGGAGCTGGGGCCAACGTCCTGACTTTC.

The chain combines TRBV2 with TRBJ2-4; no clear D gene. There are 12 residues in the CDR3. CDR1 SNHLY and CDR2 FYNNEI come from the germline V gene. Trimming pared 7 bases from V and 7 bases from J, leaving 11 bases between. The CDR3 coding sequence is TGTGCCAGCACCTCGGGCAGCAACATTCAGTACTTC. It specifies CASTSGSNIQYF.

The chain couples TRBV5-1 to TRBJ2-3; D perhaps matches TRBD2 (6 bases). Trimming removed 7 bases from V and 0 bases from J, with 12 bases in between. CDR1 and CDR2 (germline): SGHRS, YFSETQ. This CDR3 comprises 14 residues. The CDR3 sequence is CASGGRGSTDTQYF. The CDR3 region has the DNA TGCGCCAGCGGAGGACGGGGGAGCACAGATACGCAGTATTTT.

The gene calls are TRBV18 and TRBJ1-1; D gene ambiguous. V lost 4 bases, J lost 0 bases, and 6 bases lay in between. Germline assignment: CDR1 KGHSH and CDR2 LQKENI. This CDR3 contains 13 residues. The CDR3 region has the DNA TGTGCCAGCTCACTTAGCGTGAACACTGAAGCTTTCTTT. Translation gives CASSLSVNTEAFF.

This chain links TRBV5-4 with TRBJ1-2; TRBD1 is a possible D gene (5 bases). Between the trimmed V and J ends, which lost 1 base and 2 bases, there was a span of 9 bases. In germline, CDR1 is SGHNT, CDR2 YYREEE (reference sequence). This CDR3 is built from 14 residues. The CDR3 here is CASSLRTPNYGYTF. CDR3 coding DNA: TGTGCCAGCAGCTTGCGGACACCAAACTATGGCTACACCTTC.

The V and J genes are TRBV6-5 and TRBJ2-5; perhaps TRBD1 as D (5 bases). V was cut by 5 bases and J by 1 base, with 14 bases left in between. The V gene's germline CDR1 is MNHEY and CDR2 SVGAGI. CDR3 length: 15 residues. The CDR3 is CASSKGRVLQETQYF. The CDR3 DNA follows: TGTGCCAGCAGTAAAGGCAGGGTCCTCCAAGAGACCCAGTACTTC.

The gene calls are TRBV7-8 and TRBJ2-5; D unresolved. The CDR3 consists of 13 residues. V was shortened by 2 bases and J by 4 bases, with 8 bases between the two germline ends. Looked up from germline, CDR1 is SGHVS and CDR2 is FQNEAQ. CDR3 coding DNA: TGTGCCAGCAGCTTAAACTTCCGAGAGACCCAGTACTTC. Translated: CASSLNFRETQYF.

The chain employs TRBV18 and TRBJ2-7, with D unresolved. Looked up from germline, CDR1 is KGHSH and CDR2 is LQKENI. This CDR3 spans 15 amino acids. Trimming pared 6 bases from V and 1 base from J, leaving 16 bases between. CDR3 region: CASSPVTVSSYEQYF. CDR3 coding DNA: TGTGCCAGCTCCCCAGTTACGGTTTCGTCCTACGAGCAGTACTTC.

This chain links TRBV7-9 with TRBJ2-5; D is perhaps TRBD1 (5 bases). Trimming shortened V by 5 bases and J by 4 bases, and 29 bases separated the two germline ends. Germline CDR1 and CDR2: SEHNR and FQNEAQ (reference sequence). This CDR3 contains 19 residues. The chain's CDR3 is CASSQRRPGGQFTGETQYF. The CDR3 DNA follows: TGTGCCAGCAGCCAACGCCGACCGGGCGGCCAATTTACAGGAGAGACCCAGTACTTC.

The genes are TRBV5-1 and TRBJ2-5, with D possibly TRBD1 on 6 matching bases. The CDR3 covers 16 residues. The germline V gene encodes CDR1 SGHRS and CDR2 YFSETQ. V was trimmed by 5 bases and J by 1 base, leaving 18 bases between them. The CDR3 sequence: CASRSPGRGGQETQYF. In DNA, the CDR3 is TGCGCCAGCAGATCCCCGGGAAGAGGGGGCCAAGAGACCCAGTACTTC.

This chain joins TRBV5-6 and TRBJ2-5; D unclear. The germline V and J ends were trimmed by 3 bases and 7 bases, with 13 bases remaining between them. CDR3 size: 13 residues. The germline CDR1 and CDR2 sequences are SGHDT and YYEEEE. The DNA of the CDR3 is TGTGCCAGCAGCTCCGGCCCGGGCGGGACCCAGTACTTC. As protein: CASSSGPGGTQYF. Based on the CDR3 plus reference TRBV5-6 and TRBJ2-5, the full variable domain is DAGVTQSPTHLIKTRGQQVTLRCSPKSGHDTVSWYQQALGQGPQFIFQYYEEEERQRGNFPDRFSGHQFPNYSSELNVNALLLGDSALYLCASSSGPGGTQYFGPGTRLLVL.

The chain carries TRBV20-1 and TRBJ2-3; D is unclear. V was shortened by 4 bases and J by 10 bases, with 12 bases between the two germline ends. The CDR3 totals 11 residues. Germline V gives CDR1 DFQATT, CDR2 SNEGSKA (reference sequence). Written as DNA, the CDR3 is TGCAGTGCTATTACTCCACCGGCGCAGTATTTT. Its protein is CSAITPPAQYF.

This chain uses TRBV10-2 with TRBJ1-1; D is ambiguous. Looked up from germline, CDR1 is WSHSY and CDR2 is SAAADI. The V gene lost 6 bases and the J gene lost 1 base, with 12 bases spanning the gap. This CDR3 spans 14 amino acids. This chain's CDR3 is CASRDPAGNTEAFF. In nucleotides, the CDR3 is TGCGCCAGCAGGGACCCCGCCGGGAACACTGAAGCTTTCTTT.

J is TRBJ1-5 and V is TRBV30, with 9 positions matching TRBD1. This CDR3 spans 16 amino acids. The germline V gene has CDR1 GTSNPN and CDR2 SVGIG (reference sequence). Trimming took 2 bases from V and 5 from J; bases not matched to a gene: 10. Here the CDR3 DNA reads TGTGCCTGGAGTCCGACGGACAGGGGATGGGATCAGCCCCAGCATTTT. Protein: CAWSPTDRGWDQPQHF.

The chain carries TRBV6-5 and TRBJ1-5; D is unresolved. V was pared by 5 bases and J by 7 bases, with 15 bases between. The CDR3 consists of 14 residues. Germline CDR1 and CDR2: MNHEY and SVGAGI. The CDR3, as DNA: TGTGCCAGCAGTGAAGATCGTCGGAGACAGCCCCAGCATTTT. It translates to CASSEDRRRQPQHF.

This rearrangement joins TRBV2 to TRBJ1-5; 8 positions match TRBD1. The CDR3 is 17 amino acids. V was clipped by 6 bases and J by 1 base; unmatched bases: 11. Germline-derived CDR1 and CDR2 are SNHLY and FYNNEI. CDR3 nucleotides: TGTGCCAGCAGATGGACAGGGAGGATTGGAAGCAATCAGCCCCAGCATTTT. This encodes CASRWTGRIGSNQPQHF.

J is TRBJ2-7 and V is TRBV4-1; D possibly matches TRBD1 or TRBD2 (5 bases each). The CDR3 consists of 17 residues. The V gene lost 4 bases and the J gene lost 1 base, with 20 bases spanning the gap. Germline V gives CDR1 MGHRA, CDR2 YSYEKL. In DNA, the CDR3 is TGCGCCAGCAGCCGGCTTTCATGGGGACGAGTTTCCTACGAGCAGTACTTC. It is translated as CASSRLSWGRVSYEQYF.

The V and J genes are TRBV19 and TRBJ2-1; D is ambiguous. CDR3 length: 15 residues. V shed 5 bases and J shed 9 bases, with 20 bases lying between them. Germline V gives CDR1 LNHDA, CDR2 SQIVND (reference sequence). Here the CDR3 DNA reads TGTGCCAGTAGTGCCCGATCCCGGACGAATGCTGAGCAGTTCTTC. It is translated as CASSARSRTNAEQFF.

The chain joins TRBV29-1 to TRBJ1-4; D is unresolved. Germline CDR1 reads SQVTM; CDR2 reads ANQGSEA. This CDR3 has 13 amino acids. Trimming stripped 4 bases from V and 7 bases from J, with 13 bases between. CDR3 coding DNA: TGCAGCGTTGTCGGCGCGATCACTGAAAAACTGTTTTTT. This gives the protein CSVVGAITEKLFF.

For this clone: The junction departs from the called germline gene at one end, perhaps through a read error. The chain is built from TRBV5-1 and TRBJ1-3; D is ambiguous. The CDR3 contains 17 residues. Germline lookup yields CDR1 SGHRS and CDR2 YFSETQ. CDR3 sequence reads: CASSSATAPFGGNTIHF. CDR3 bases: TGCGCCAGCAGTTCGGCAACAGCTCCCTTCGGTGGAAACACCATACATTTT. Full variable domain (rest looked up from reference TRBV5-1 and TRBJ1-3): KAGVTQTPRYLIKTRGQQVTLSCSPISGHRSVSWYQQTPGQGLQFLFEYFSETQRNKGNFPGRFSGRQFSNSRSEMNVSTLELGDSALYLCASSSATAPFGGNTIHFGEGSWLTVV.

The chain employs TRBV15 and TRBJ1-1; D unclear. Germline loops: CDR1 LNHNV, CDR2 YYDKDF (reference sequence). Trimming stripped 5 bases from V and 1 base from J, with 11 bases between. The CDR3 sequence is 14 residues long. In DNA form, the CDR3 reads TGTGCCACCAGCGTAGCGGCGCGGAACACTGAAGCTTTCTTT. Its translation is CATSVAARNTEAFF.

This clone was seen only once. The chain carries TRBV6-6 and TRBJ1-2, with unresolved D. This CDR3 is 11 amino acids long. Trimming took 4 bases from V and 5 from J, leaving 5 bases between them. Germline CDR1 and CDR2: MNHNY and SVGAGI (reference sequence). The CDR3 coding sequence is TGTGCCAGCAGTTCCGCATATGGCTACACCTTC. Translation gives CASSSAYGYTF.